Listed below are T cell receptor beta chains from one sample, sequenced in a study of graft-versus-host responses after intestinal transplantation. Only in-frame clones appear in the TCRdb table, and some are missing; sequencing was by immunoSEQ multiplex PCR. The repertoire holds under 100,000 clones, around 93% seen once, with around 0.38% in the top ten. Antigens of these TCRs are unknown. The source was unstimulated CD8+ T cells sorted from spleen or lymph node cells, collected before transplant. Receptors were obtained from a human donor who was the organ donor for an intestinal transplant. CDR3s include the opening cysteine and the closing phenylalanine or tryptophan. The D gene is left open where the match is weak. Part of the rows lack a size; the others show once, few, many or a class for expanded clones.

size: .; J: TRBJ2-7; V: TRBV4-1; D: .; DNA: TGCGCCAGCAGCCACGGGGGAACCGAGCAGTACTTC; CDR3: CASSHGGTEQYF
size: .; J: TRBJ1-1; V: TRBV6-5; D: .; DNA: TGTGCCAGCGCGCAGGGAAACACTGAAGCTTTCTTT; CDR3: CASAQGNTEAFF
size: .; J: TRBJ2-7; V: TRBV30; D: .; DNA: TGTGCCTGGAGCCCCGGGGAGCAGTACTTC; CDR3: CAWSPGEQYF
size: .; J: TRBJ2-7; V: TRBV11-2; D: TRBD1; DNA: TGTGCCAGCAGCTTCGGACAGGGGACCACCTACGAGCAGTACTTC; CDR3: CASSFGQGTTYEQYF
size: .; J: TRBJ1-4; V: TRBV29-1; D: .; DNA: TGCAGCGTTGAAGAAGGAGAAAGGGGGAGAGAAAAACTGTTTTTT; CDR3: CSVEEGERGREKLFF
size: .; J: TRBJ1-5; V: TRBV4-2; D: .; DNA: TGTGCCAGCAGCCCGGGACTTTATCTCAATCAGCCCCAGCATTTT; CDR3: CASSPGLYLNQPQHF
size: .; J: TRBJ1-2; V: TRBV9; D: .; DNA: TGTGCCAGCAGCAACGGGAAGCTTTATGGCTACACCTTC; CDR3: CASSNGKLYGYTF
size: .; J: TRBJ1-1; V: TRBV7-9; D: TRBD1; DNA: TGTGCCAGCAGCTTAGAAGGGGGCGCAGAAGCTTTCTTT; CDR3: CASSLEGGAEAFF
size: .; J: TRBJ2-7; V: TRBV4-3; D: TRBD2; DNA: TGCGCCAGCAGCCAAGATCGAGCGGGGGTTATCCGTATAAACGAGCAGTACTTC; CDR3: CASSQDRAGVIRINEQYF
size: .; J: TRBJ2-7; V: TRBV7-9; D: TRBD1; DNA: TGTGCCAGCAGCGCGGCCCGGACAGGGGGCTCCGAGCAGTACTTC; CDR3: CASSAARTGGSEQYF
size: .; J: TRBJ2-7; V: TRBV11-2; D: .; DNA: TGTGCCAGCAGCTTTGGAGGGTTGAAAGGAAAAGCCCCCTACGAGCAGTACTTC; CDR3: CASSFGGLKGKAPYEQYF
size: .; J: TRBJ1-1; V: TRBV19; D: .; DNA: TGTGCCAGTAGCGCGGGGTCGGCGAACACTGAAGCTTTCTTT; CDR3: CASSAGSANTEAFF
size: .; J: TRBJ2-7; V: TRBV4-1; D: TRBD2; DNA: TGCGCCAGCAGCCTCACCGGGACTAGCGGGGGGCCTCAGTACTTC; CDR3: CASSLTGTSGGPQYF
size: .; J: TRBJ1-2; V: TRBV19; D: TRBD1; DNA: TGTGCCAGTATCCGGACCGGGACAGGGTTTGGCTACACCTTC; CDR3: CASIRTGTGFGYTF
size: .; J: TRBJ2-7; V: TRBV7-9; D: .; DNA: TGTGCCAGCAGCTTAGCGACTCTAAGCTACGAGCAGTACTTC; CDR3: CASSLATLSYEQYF
size: .; J: TRBJ2-7; V: TRBV27; D: .; DNA: TGTGCCAGCACCACCGGCGGCCCCTCCTACGAGCAGTACTTC; CDR3: CASTTGGPSYEQYF
size: .; J: TRBJ1-6; V: TRBV4-1; D: TRBD1; DNA: TGCGCCAGCAGCCAAGGCCTCCGGGACAGGGGTTACTCACCCCTCCACTTT; CDR3: CASSQGLRDRGYSPLHF
size: .; J: TRBJ2-1; V: TRBV27; D: .; DNA: TGTGCCAGCAGTTACCCAGGGGTTGGTTTCAATGAGCAGTTCTTC; CDR3: CASSYPGVGFNEQFF
size: .; J: TRBJ2-7; V: TRBV27; D: .; DNA: TGTGCCAGCAGTCTCGGGATAACCTACGAGCAGTACTTC; CDR3: CASSLGITYEQYF
size: .; J: TRBJ1-5; V: TRBV6-5; D: .; DNA: TGTGCCAGCAGCCTAACAGGATTGGTTGGTCAGCCCCAGCATTTT; CDR3: CASSLTGLVGQPQHF
size: once; J: TRBJ2-2; V: TRBV9; D: .; DNA: TGTGCCAGCAGCGTAGTCGGGAACACCGGGGAGCTGTTTTTT; CDR3: CASSVVGNTGELFF
size: .; J: TRBJ2-1; V: TRBV15; D: .; DNA: TGTGCCACCAGCCAAACAGGGCAGTCCTACAATGAGCAGTTCTTC; CDR3: CATSQTGQSYNEQFF
size: .; J: TRBJ1-2; V: TRBV6-5; D: .; DNA: TGTGCCAGCAGTTCCGGGGGGGGCTACACCTTC; CDR3: CASSSGGGYTF
size: .; J: TRBJ1-1; V: TRBV7-9; D: TRBD1; DNA: TGTGTCAGCAGCCCGACAGGGGGTTATTCGTTTGCTTTCTTT; CDR3: CVSSPTGGYSFAFF
size: .; J: TRBJ1-5; V: TRBV19; D: .; DNA: TGTGCCAGTACGGACAGTTATAGCAATCAGCCCCAGCATTTT; CDR3: CASTDSYSNQPQHF
size: .; J: TRBJ2-6; V: TRBV4-1; D: .; DNA: TGCGCCAGCAGCCAATTTCCACAGGTTCTGGCCGGGGCCAACGTCCTGACTTTC; CDR3: CASSQFPQVLAGANVLTF
size: .; J: TRBJ2-3; V: TRBV7-8; D: .; DNA: TGTGCCAGCAGCTTAGGCCCAGGGCGGAGTACAGATACGCAGTATTTT; CDR3: CASSLGPGRSTDTQYF
size: .; J: TRBJ2-3; V: TRBV13; D: TRBD2; DNA: TGTGCCAGCAGCTCAGGACTAGCGGGGCTCACCACAGATACGCAGTATTTT; CDR3: CASSSGLAGLTTDTQYF
size: .; J: TRBJ1-1; V: TRBV4-1; D: .; DNA: TGCGCCAGCAGCCGGGGGGATTTTAACACTGAAGCTTTCTTT; CDR3: CASSRGDFNTEAFF
size: .; J: TRBJ2-4; V: TRBV7-9; D: TRBD2; DNA: TGTGCCAGCAGCTCTGGGGGGGAGCTGCTAGCCAAAAACATTCAGTACTTC; CDR3: CASSSGGELLAKNIQYF
size: .; J: TRBJ1-3; V: TRBV13; D: TRBD1; DNA: TGTGCCACAACAGGGGTCGCCGGAAACACCATATATTTT; CDR3: CATTGVAGNTIYF
size: .; J: TRBJ1-4; V: TRBV5-1; D: .; DNA: TGCGCCAGCAGCTTGGCCGGGGGGGTTAATGAAAAACTGTTTTTT; CDR3: CASSLAGGVNEKLFF
size: .; J: TRBJ1-6; V: TRBV30; D: .; DNA: TGTGCCTGGAGGGAAACAGTAAATTCACCCCTCCACTTT; CDR3: CAWRETVNSPLHF
size: .; J: TRBJ2-3; V: TRBV4-3; D: .; DNA: TGCGCCAGCAGCCACTCTTTGGGGCTCACAGATACGCAGTATTTT; CDR3: CASSHSLGLTDTQYF
size: .; J: TRBJ2-1; V: TRBV27; D: TRBD2; DNA: TGTGCCAGCAGTTTAGTCACGGGACTAGTAGGCGAGCAGTTCTTC; CDR3: CASSLVTGLVGEQFF
size: .; J: TRBJ1-2; V: TRBV11-2; D: .; DNA: TGTGCCATAAGGGGGGGGCTGGGCTACACCTTC; CDR3: CAIRGGLGYTF
size: .; J: TRBJ2-3; V: TRBV7-2; D: .; DNA: TGTGCCAGCAGCTTAGGGAGTAGCGAGACAGATACGCAGTATTTT; CDR3: CASSLGSSETDTQYF
size: .; J: TRBJ2-2; V: TRBV7-9; D: .; DNA: TGTGCCAGCAGCCCCGTCGGAGGGGTCACCGGGGAGCTGTTTTTT; CDR3: CASSPVGGVTGELFF
size: .; J: TRBJ2-1; V: TRBV27; D: TRBD1; DNA: TGTGCCAGCAGTTTTTCAGGGGGCTGGGACAATGAGCAGTTCTTC; CDR3: CASSFSGGWDNEQFF
size: .; J: TRBJ1-1; V: TRBV27; D: TRBD1; DNA: TGTGCCAGCAGTTTATCAACAGGGGGCACTGAAGCTTTCTTT; CDR3: CASSLSTGGTEAFF
size: .; J: TRBJ1-3; V: TRBV7-7; D: .; DNA: TGTGCCAGCAGCGAAGGGGCTGGAAACACCATATATTTT; CDR3: CASSEGAGNTIYF
size: few; J: TRBJ2-7; V: TRBV10-3; D: .; DNA: TGTGCCATCAGTGAGTCCTGGGGGGGCTCCCCCTACGAGCAGTACTTC; CDR3: CAISESWGGSPYEQYF
size: .; J: TRBJ1-2; V: TRBV28; D: TRBD1; DNA: TGTGCCAGCAGTTTGGGGGACAGCTTCTATGGCTACACCTTC; CDR3: CASSLGDSFYGYTF